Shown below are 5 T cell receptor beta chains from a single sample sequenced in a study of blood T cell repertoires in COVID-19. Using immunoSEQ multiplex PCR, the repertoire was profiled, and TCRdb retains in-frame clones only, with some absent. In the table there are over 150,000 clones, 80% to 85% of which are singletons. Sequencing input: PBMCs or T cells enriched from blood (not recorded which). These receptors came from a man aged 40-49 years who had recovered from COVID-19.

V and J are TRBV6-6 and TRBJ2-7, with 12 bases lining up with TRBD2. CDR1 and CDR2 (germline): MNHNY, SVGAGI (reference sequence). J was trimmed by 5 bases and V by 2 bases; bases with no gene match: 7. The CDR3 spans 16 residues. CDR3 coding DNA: TGTGCCAGCAGTTACACGGCTAGCGGGGGGGCTAACGAGCAGTACTTC. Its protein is CASSYTASGGANEQYF.

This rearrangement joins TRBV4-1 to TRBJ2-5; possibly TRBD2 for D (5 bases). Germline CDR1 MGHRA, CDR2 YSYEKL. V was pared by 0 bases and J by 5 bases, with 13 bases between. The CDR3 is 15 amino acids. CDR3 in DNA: TGCGCCAGCAGCCAAGATATTGGCGGACTGGAGACCCAGTACTTC. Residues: CASSQDIGGLETQYF.

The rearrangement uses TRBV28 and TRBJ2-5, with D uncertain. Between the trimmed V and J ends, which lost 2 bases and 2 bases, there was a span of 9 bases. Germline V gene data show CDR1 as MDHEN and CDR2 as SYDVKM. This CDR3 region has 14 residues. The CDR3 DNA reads TGTGCCAGCAGTTTAGGGCAGCAACAAGAGACCCAGTACTTC. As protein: CASSLGQQQETQYF. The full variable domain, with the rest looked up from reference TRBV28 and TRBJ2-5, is DVKVTQSSRYLVKRTGEKVFLECVQDMDHENMFWYRQDPGLGLRLIYFSYDVKMKEKGDIPEGYSVSREKKERFSLILESASTNQTSMYLCASSLGQQQETQYFGPGTRLLVL.

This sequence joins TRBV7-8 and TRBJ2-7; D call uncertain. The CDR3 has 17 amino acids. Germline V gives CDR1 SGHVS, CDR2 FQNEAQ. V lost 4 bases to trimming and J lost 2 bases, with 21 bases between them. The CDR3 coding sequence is TGTGCCAGCAGCTCAAACCGTAGAGCGACTTTACCCTACGAGCAGTACTTC. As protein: CASSSNRRATLPYEQYF.

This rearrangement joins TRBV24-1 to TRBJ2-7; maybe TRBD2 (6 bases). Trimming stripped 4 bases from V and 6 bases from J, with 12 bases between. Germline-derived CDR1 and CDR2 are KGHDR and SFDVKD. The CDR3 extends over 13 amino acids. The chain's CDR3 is CATSDPGVSEQYF. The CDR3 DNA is TGTGCCACCAGTGACCCGGGGGTTTCCGAGCAGTACTTC.